The text below deals with one TCR beta chain. This CDR3 has 14 residues. Per germline, CDR1 SSHAT and CDR2 FNYEAQ (reference sequence). The V segment lost 1 base and the J segment 4 bases; nucleotides outside the gene matches: 1. The entry originates in a study of cytomegalovirus exposure and HLA in healthy donors. TCRdb's table, derived via immunoSEQ multiplex PCR, lists solely in-frame clones and lacks some. The data contain 70,000 to 75,000 clones, approximately 94% of them seen just once; the ten biggest clones take up over 1.2%. The sequencing input was PBMCs. The gene calls are TRBV7-7 and TRBJ2-5; 9 bases align to TRBD2. The clonotype originates from a man between 18 and 35 years old in good health and CMV-seropositive. The chain's CDR3 is CASSLGSGGETQYF. The CDR3 DNA reads TGTGCCAGCAGCTTAGGTAGCGGGGGAGAGACCCAGTACTTC.